The table lists the clone carrying this T cell receptor (beta chain) with a few counts. The antigen remains unidentified. This record comes from a study of response to subunit inactivated influenza vaccine. Whole-study findings and limits: Authors suggested each seasonal influenza vaccination recruits few new T cells.

TCRdb redid the calling of the RT-PCR reads with MiXCR, one entry per CDR3 protein. The sample includes 860,000 or so distinct CDR3 sequences, about 20% of them seen just once. The clonotype was recovered from a middle-aged man who received an inactivated influenza vaccine. The sequencing here drew on PBMCs from blood, taken around 5 days after vaccination.

In DNA, the CDR3 is TGTGCCAGCAGCGAACAGGGGGTCGGGGCCAACGTCCTGACTTTC. Translation gives CASSEQGVGANVLTF. This chain connects TRBV9 to TRBJ2-6, with 8 positions matching TRBD1. CDR1 is SGDLS and CDR2 is YYNGEE in the germline V gene. There are 15 residues in the CDR3. The junction had 3 bases not matched to a gene; V was cut back by 3 bases and J by 4 bases.